The present TCR beta chain was sequenced within a study of CXCR3-negative and CXCR3-positive naive CD8 T cells. There are 17 residues in the CDR3. Per the germline V gene, CDR1 is MDHEN and CDR2 is SYDVKM. Concerning this clonotype: The target antigen is unknown.

About 310,000 cells per CD8+ T cell subset were flow-sorted in triplicate. General study results and limits: Diversity was high in both naive subsets and much lower in memory cells.

Preparation of TRB cDNA libraries relied on 5' RACE carrying UMI labels. TCRdb reprocessed the 5' RACE reads and stores each CDR3 protein as one record, lacking DNA. This repertoire comprises 56,000 or so distinct CDR3 sequences; its ten largest clones make up 20% to 25%. The specimen sequenced was memory CD8+ T cells from blood. This chain joins TRBV28 and TRBJ2-1; TCRdb picks TRBD2, but there is no DNA to check that call. The clonotype originates from a human donor in good health. Some clones in this sample may be carry-over from other donors' samples. The CDR3 sequence is CASSLGPGTRSYNEQFF.